What follows are 10 T cell receptor beta chains derived from one specimen sequenced in a study of beta chain features in type 1 diabetes. Study conclusions and caveats: All four CD4+ subsets from Type 1 diabetes patients carried moderately but significantly shorter TCRB CDR3s.

Of the isolated RNA, all was reverse transcribed, and so the sequenced material was expressed TCRB transcripts. Assay used: immunoSEQ multiplex PCR; TCRdb lists only in-frame clones, some missing. The table shows about 660,000 clones, with around 15% occurring only once. Which antigens these TCRs recognize remains unknown. The sample consisted of naive CD4+ T cells from blood. The receptors shown here come from a young man with type 1 diabetes.

The V gene is TRBV9, the J gene TRBJ2-5, with D unclear. This CDR3 is 13 amino acids long. V was trimmed by 3 bases and J by 5 bases, leaving 11 bases between them. Germline V gene lookup returns CDR1 SGDLS and CDR2 YYNGEE. The CDR3 DNA reads TGTGCCAGCAGCGAAAGACTCGGGGAGACCCAGTACTTC. This encodes CASSERLGETQYF. The full variable domain, its missing parts supplied by reference TRBV9 and TRBJ2-5, is DSGVTQTPKHLITATGQRVTLRCSPRSGDLSVYWYQQSLDQGLQFLIQYYNGEERAKGNILERFSAQQFPDLHSELNLSSLELGDSALYFCASSERLGETQYFGPGTRLLVL.

This clone appeared a few times. CDR3 sequence (DNA): TGTGCCAGCAGCCAAGTGGTCGGGAGGGCCGTAGATACGCAGTATTTT. It specifies CASSQVVGRAVDTQYF. The genes are TRBV14 and TRBJ2-3; 8 bases are a match to TRBD2. The germline gives CDR1 SGHDN, CDR2 FVKESK. This CDR3 comprises 16 residues. V trimming: 1 base; J trimming: 5 bases; junction bases outside the gene matches: 8.

The sample holds a few counts of this clone. This chain connects TRBV7-9 to TRBJ1-4; a weak D match, TRBD1 (5 bases). The germline V gene encodes CDR1 SEHNR and CDR2 FQNEAQ (reference sequence). This CDR3 has 14 residues. V was pared by 5 bases and J by 13 bases, with 20 bases between. The CDR3 here is CASSPADRTTRLFF. CDR3 nucleotides: TGTGCCAGCAGCCCCGCCGACAGAACCACTCGACTGTTTTTT.

This clone came up a few times. This chain joins TRBV28 and TRBJ2-7; D gene ambiguous. V lost 7 bases, J lost 6 bases, and 16 bases lay in between. CDR3 size: 13 residues. Germline V gene sequence: CDR1 MDHEN, CDR2 SYDVKM. The CDR3 nucleotides are TGTGCCAGCATCCAGACACCTCCCCTCGAGCAGTACTTC. It translates to CASIQTPPLEQYF.

The chain is built from TRBV5-4 and TRBJ1-2; TRBD1 agrees at 8 bases. The CDR3 runs 18 residues. V shed 4 bases and J 0 bases; nucleotides not matched to a gene: 14. Germline CDR1 and CDR2: SGHNT and YYREEE (reference sequence). For the CDR3, the DNA is TGTGCCAGCAGCCGTAAGGGGACAGGAGCCCGATCTAACTATGGCTACACCTTC. This translates into CASSRKGTGARSNYGYTF. Together with reference TRBV5-4 and TRBJ1-2, the CDR3 gives the full variable domain: ETGVTQSPTHLIKTRGQQVTLRCSSQSGHNTVSWYQQALGQGPQFIFQYYREEENGRGNFPPRFSGLQFPNYSSELNVNALELDDSALYLCASSRKGTGARSNYGYTFGSGTRLTVV.

This clone was counted between two and nine times. The rearrangement joins TRBV7-9 to TRBJ1-2, with 8 positions matching TRBD1. V shed 5 bases and J 8 bases; nucleotides not matched to a gene: 10. From germline, CDR1 is SEHNR and CDR2 FQNEAQ (reference sequence). The CDR3 is 14 residues long. The CDR3 DNA sequence: TGTGCCAGCAGCCCCTGGACAGGGCAGGAGGGCTACACCTTC. Encoded protein: CASSPWTGQEGYTF.

The V and J genes are TRBV19 and TRBJ1-1, with TRBD1 identical over 7 bases. V trimming: 4 bases; J trimming: 4 bases; junction bases outside the gene matches: 6. CDR1 LNHDA and CDR2 SQIVND come from the germline V gene (reference sequence). The CDR3 is made up of 14 amino acids. CDR3 amino acids: CASSTQTGATEAFF. The CDR3 nucleotides read TGTGCCAGTAGTACGCAAACAGGGGCCACTGAAGCTTTCTTT. Using reference TRBV19 and TRBJ1-1 for the parts outside the CDR3, the full variable domain is DGGITQSPKYLFRKEGQNVTLSCEQNLNHDAMYWYRQDPGQGLRLIYYSQIVNDFQKGDIAEGYSVSREKKESFPLTVTSAQKNPTAFYLCASSTQTGATEAFFGQGTRLTVV.

This clone was seen a handful of times. This chain links TRBV2 with TRBJ2-7, with a weak D call TRBD1 (6 bases). Germline V gene lookup returns CDR1 SNHLY and CDR2 FYNNEI. CDR3 length: 14 residues. V lost 7 bases and J lost 0, with 13 bases in between. This CDR3 is CASNGGRGSYEQYF. CDR3 bases: TGTGCCAGCAATGGGGGCAGGGGCTCCTACGAGCAGTACTTC.

This clone was detected a few times. The V gene is TRBV5-4, the J gene TRBJ2-7, with a weak D call TRBD2 (5 bases). Looked up from germline, CDR1 is SGHNT and CDR2 is YYREEE (reference sequence). Trimming shortened V by 4 bases and J by 0 bases, and 17 bases separated the two germline ends. The CDR3 has 16 amino acids. CDR3 amino acids: CASSPPGGGFSYEQYF. The DNA for the CDR3 is TGTGCCAGCAGCCCTCCGGGCGGCGGGTTCTCCTACGAGCAGTACTTC.

This clone has only a few counts. The sample holds other DNA sequences that translate to the same CDR3. The V call is TRBV30, the J call TRBJ2-7; D is perhaps TRBD1 or TRBD2 (5 bases each). CDR1 and CDR2 (germline): GTSNPN, SVGIG (reference sequence). The germline V and J ends were trimmed by 0 bases and 9 bases, with 18 bases remaining between them. The CDR3 runs 14 residues. The CDR3 DNA is TGTGCCTGGAGTGTAGCGTTCCGGGGTCAGGGGCAGTACTTC. As protein: CAWSVAFRGQGQYF.